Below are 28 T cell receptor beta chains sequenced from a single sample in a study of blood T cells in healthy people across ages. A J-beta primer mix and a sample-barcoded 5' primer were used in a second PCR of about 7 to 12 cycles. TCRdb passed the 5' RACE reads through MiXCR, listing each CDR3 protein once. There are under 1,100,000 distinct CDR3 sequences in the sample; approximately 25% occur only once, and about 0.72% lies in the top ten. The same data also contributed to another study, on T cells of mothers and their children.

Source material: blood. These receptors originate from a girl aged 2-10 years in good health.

The DNA of the CDR3 is TGTGCCAGCACCTCCCTTGTGGGGGTTGAAGAGACCCAGTACTTC. This encodes CASTSLVGVEETQYF. The chain uses TRBV27 and TRBJ2-5; D is tentatively TRBD1 or TRBD2 (5 bases each). V lost 7 bases, J lost 3 bases, and 18 bases lay in between. The length of the CDR3 is 15 residues. Germline V lookup: CDR1 MNHEY, CDR2 SMNVEV (reference sequence).

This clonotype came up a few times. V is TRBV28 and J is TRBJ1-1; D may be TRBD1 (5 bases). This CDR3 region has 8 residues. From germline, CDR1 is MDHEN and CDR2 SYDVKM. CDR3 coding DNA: TGTGCACCGGGGGGAGCTTTCTTT. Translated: CAPGGAFF. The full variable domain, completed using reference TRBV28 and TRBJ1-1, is DVKVTQSSRYLVKRTGEKVFLECVQDMDHENMFWYRQDPGLGLRLIYFSYDVKMKEKGDIPEGYSVSREKKERFSLILESASTNQTSMYLCAPGGAFFGQGTRLTVV.

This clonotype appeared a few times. The CDR3 nucleotides are TGTGCCAGCGAAAGAGGGGATAGCGGGAAAGCCAAAAACATTCAGTACTTC. This codes for CASERGDSGKAKNIQYF. This chain joins TRBV2 and TRBJ2-4, with 8 bases matching TRBD2. The CDR3 runs to 17 residues. Germline-derived CDR1 and CDR2 are SNHLY and FYNNEI. V was pared by 8 bases and J by 0 bases, with 12 bases of the junction left unmatched.

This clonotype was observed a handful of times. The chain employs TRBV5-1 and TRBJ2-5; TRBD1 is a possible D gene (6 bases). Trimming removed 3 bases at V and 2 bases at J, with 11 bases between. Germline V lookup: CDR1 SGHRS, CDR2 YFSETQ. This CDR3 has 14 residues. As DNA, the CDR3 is TGCGCCAGCAGCTATCCGGACAGACAAGAGACCCAGTACTTC. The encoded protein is CASSYPDRQETQYF.

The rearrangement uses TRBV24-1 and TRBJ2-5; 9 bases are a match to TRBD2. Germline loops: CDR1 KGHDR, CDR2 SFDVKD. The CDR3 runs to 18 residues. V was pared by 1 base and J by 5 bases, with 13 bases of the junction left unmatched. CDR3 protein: CATSDFSASGDLSETQYF. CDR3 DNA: TGTGCCACCAGTGATTTTTCGGCTAGCGGGGACCTTTCGGAGACCCAGTACTTC.

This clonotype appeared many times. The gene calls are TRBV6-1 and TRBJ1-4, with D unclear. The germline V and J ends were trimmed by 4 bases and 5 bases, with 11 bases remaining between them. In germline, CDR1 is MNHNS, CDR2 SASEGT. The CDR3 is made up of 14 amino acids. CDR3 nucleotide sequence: TGTGCCAGCAGTGGCGGTGGGTTAAATGAAAAACTGTTTTTT. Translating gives CASSGGGLNEKLFF.

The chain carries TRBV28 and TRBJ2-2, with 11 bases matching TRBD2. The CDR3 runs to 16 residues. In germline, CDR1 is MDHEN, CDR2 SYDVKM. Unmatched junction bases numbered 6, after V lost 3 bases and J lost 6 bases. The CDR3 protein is CASSFPLGLAAGELFF. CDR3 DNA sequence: TGTGCCAGCAGTTTCCCTTTGGGACTAGCGGCCGGGGAGCTGTTTTTT.

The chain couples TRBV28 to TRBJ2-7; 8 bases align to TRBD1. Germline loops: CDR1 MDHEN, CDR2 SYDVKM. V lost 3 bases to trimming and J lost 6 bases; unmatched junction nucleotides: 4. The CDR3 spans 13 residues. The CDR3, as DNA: TGTGCCAGCAGTTTCGCAGGGGGCGGCGAGCAGTACTTC. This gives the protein CASSFAGGGEQYF.

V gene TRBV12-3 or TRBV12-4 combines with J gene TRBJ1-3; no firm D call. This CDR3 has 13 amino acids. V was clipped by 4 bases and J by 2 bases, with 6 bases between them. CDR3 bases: TGTGCCAGCAGTTCAAGAGCTGGAAACACCATATATTTT. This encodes CASSSRAGNTIYF.

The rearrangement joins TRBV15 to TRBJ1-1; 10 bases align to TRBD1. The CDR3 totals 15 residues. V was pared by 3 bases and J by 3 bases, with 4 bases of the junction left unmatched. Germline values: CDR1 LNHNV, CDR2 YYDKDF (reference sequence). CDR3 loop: CATSSGTGVDTEAFF. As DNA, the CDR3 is TGTGCCACCAGCAGTGGGACAGGGGTTGACACTGAAGCTTTCTTT.

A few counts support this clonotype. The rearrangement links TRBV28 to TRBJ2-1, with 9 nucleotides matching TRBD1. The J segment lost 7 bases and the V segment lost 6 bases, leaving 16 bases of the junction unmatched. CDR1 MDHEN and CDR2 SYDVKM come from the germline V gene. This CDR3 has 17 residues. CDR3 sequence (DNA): TGTGCCAGCAGGAATCTACACAGGGGGCGCCGTCCTAATGAGCAGTTCTTC. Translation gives CASRNLHRGRRPNEQFF. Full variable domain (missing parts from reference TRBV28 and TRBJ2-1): DVKVTQSSRYLVKRTGEKVFLECVQDMDHENMFWYRQDPGLGLRLIYFSYDVKMKEKGDIPEGYSVSREKKERFSLILESASTNQTSMYLCASRNLHRGRRPNEQFFGPGTRLTVL.

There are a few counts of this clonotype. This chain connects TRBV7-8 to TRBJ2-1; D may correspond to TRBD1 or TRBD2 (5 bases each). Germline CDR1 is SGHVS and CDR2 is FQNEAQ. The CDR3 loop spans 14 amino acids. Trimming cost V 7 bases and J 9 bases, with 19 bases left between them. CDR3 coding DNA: TGTGCCAGCAACATCCGGGACGCACCGAGTGAGCAGTTCTTC. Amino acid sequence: CASNIRDAPSEQFF.

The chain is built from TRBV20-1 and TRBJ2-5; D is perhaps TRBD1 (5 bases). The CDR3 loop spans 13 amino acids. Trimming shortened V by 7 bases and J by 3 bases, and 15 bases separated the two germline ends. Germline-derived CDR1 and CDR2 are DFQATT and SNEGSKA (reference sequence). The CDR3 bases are TGCAGTGTCCGGGCCCCAGGGAAAGAGACCCAGTACTTC. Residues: CSVRAPGKETQYF.

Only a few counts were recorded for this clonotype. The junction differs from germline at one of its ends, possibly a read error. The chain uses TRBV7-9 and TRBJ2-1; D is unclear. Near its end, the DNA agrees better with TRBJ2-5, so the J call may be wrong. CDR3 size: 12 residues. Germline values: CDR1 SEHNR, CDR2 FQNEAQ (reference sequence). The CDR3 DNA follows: TGTGCCAACAGCCCCCTTTTAGAGACCCAGTACTTC. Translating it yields CANSPLLETQYF.

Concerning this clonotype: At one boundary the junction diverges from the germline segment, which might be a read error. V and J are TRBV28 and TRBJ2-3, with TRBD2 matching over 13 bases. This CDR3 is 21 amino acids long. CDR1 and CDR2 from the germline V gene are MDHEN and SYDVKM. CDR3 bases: TGTGCCAGCAGTCAAGGACTAGCGGGAGTTGTGGACCTGTCCGGCACAGATACGCAGTACTTT. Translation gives CASSQGLAGVVDLSGTDTQYF.

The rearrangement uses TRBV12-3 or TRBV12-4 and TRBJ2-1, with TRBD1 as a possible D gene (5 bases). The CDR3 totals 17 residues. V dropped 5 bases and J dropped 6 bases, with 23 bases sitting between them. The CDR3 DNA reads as TGTGCCAGCAGTGGTAACGCGATGGACACCCAAGGCAATGAGCAGTTCTTC. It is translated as CASSGNAMDTQGNEQFF.

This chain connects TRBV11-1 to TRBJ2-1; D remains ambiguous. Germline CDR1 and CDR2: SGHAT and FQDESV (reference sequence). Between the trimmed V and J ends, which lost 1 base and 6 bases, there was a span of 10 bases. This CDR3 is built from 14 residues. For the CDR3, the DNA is TGTGCCAGCAGCTTAGTTGCGTCAGCCAATGAGCAGTTCTTC. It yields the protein CASSLVASANEQFF. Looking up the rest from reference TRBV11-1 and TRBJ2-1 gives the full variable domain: EAEVAQSPRYKITEKSQAVAFWCDPISGHATLYWYRQILGQGPELLVQFQDESVVDDSQLPKDRFSAERLKGVDSTLKIQPAELGDSAMYLCASSLVASANEQFFGPGTRLTVL.

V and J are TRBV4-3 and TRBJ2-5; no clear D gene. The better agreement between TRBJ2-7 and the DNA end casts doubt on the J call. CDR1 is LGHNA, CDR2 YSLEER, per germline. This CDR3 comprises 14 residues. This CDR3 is CASTPSLGPYEQYF. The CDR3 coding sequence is TGCGCCAGCACGCCCTCCCTGGGCCCCTACGAGCAGTACTTC.

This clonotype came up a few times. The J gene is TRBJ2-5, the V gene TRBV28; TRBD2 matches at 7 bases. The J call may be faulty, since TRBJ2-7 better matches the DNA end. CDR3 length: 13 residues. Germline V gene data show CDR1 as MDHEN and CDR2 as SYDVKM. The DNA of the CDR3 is TGTGCCAGCTGTAGGCGCGGGGGTTACGAGCAGTACTTC. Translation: CASCRRGGYEQYF.

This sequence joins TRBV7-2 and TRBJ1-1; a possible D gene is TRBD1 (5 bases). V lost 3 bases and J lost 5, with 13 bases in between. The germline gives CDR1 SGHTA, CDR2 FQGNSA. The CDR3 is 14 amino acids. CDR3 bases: TGTGCCAGCAGCTTTGGGGCGCTGGGGACTGAAGCTTTCTTT. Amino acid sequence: CASSFGALGTEAFF.

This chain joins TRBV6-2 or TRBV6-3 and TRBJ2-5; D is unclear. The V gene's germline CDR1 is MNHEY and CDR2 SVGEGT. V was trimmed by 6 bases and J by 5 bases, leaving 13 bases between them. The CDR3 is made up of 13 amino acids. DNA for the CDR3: TGTGCCAGCAGACCGTCAAGCTTGGAGACCCAGTACTTC. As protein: CASRPSSLETQYF.

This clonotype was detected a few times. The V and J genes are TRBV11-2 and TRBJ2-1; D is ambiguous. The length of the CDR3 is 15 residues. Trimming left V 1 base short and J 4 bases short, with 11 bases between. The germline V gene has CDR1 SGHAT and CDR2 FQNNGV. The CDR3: CASSLVRDGYNEQFF. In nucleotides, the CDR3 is TGTGCCAGCAGCTTAGTTAGGGATGGATACAATGAGCAGTTCTTC.

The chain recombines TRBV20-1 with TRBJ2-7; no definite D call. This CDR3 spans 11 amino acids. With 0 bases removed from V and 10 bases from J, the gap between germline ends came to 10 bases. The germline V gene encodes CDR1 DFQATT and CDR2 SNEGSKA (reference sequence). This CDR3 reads CSARDHRIQYF. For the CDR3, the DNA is TGCAGTGCTAGAGATCACCGGATACAGTACTTC.

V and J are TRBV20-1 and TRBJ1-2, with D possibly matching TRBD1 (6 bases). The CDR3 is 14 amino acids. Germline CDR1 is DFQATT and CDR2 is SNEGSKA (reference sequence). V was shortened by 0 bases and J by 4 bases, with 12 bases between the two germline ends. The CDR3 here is CSARDFATGYGYTF. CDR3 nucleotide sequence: TGCAGTGCTAGAGATTTTGCGACAGGCTATGGCTACACCTTC.

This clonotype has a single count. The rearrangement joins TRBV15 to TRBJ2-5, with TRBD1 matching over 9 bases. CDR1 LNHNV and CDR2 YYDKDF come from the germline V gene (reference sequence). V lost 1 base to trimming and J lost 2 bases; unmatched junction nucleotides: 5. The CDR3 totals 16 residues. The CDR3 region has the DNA TGTGCCACCAGCAGAGGCGGACAGGGGTTACAAGAGACCCAGTACTTC. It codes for CATSRGGQGLQETQYF. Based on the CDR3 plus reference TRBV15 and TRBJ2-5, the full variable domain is DAMVIQNPRYQVTQFGKPVTLSCSQTLNHNVMYWYQQKSSQAPKLLFHYYDKDFNNEADTPDNFQSRRPNTSFCFLDIRSPGLGDTAMYLCATSRGGQGLQETQYFGPGTRLLVL.

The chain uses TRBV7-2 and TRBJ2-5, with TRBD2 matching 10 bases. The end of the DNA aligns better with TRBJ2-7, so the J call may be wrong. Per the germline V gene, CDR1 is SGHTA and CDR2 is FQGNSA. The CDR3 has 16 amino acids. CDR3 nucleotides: TGTGCCAGCAGCGTTAGCGGGGGGCCCTTTGGGAGCGAGCAGTACTTC. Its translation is CASSVSGGPFGSEQYF.

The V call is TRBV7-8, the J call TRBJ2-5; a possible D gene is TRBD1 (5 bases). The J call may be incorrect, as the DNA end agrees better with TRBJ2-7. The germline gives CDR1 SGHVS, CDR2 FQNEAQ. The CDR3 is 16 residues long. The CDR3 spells CASSRLRKGAKTEQYF. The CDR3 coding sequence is TGTGCCAGCAGCCGTCTGCGAAAAGGGGCCAAAACCGAGCAGTACTTC.

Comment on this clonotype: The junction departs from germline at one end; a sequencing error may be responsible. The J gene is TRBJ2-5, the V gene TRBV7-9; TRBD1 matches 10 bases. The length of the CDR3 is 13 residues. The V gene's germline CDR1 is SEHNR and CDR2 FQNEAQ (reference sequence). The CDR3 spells CASSLFGQGVEFF. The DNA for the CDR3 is TGTGCCAGCAGCTTGTTTGGACAGGGGGTTGAGTTCTTC.